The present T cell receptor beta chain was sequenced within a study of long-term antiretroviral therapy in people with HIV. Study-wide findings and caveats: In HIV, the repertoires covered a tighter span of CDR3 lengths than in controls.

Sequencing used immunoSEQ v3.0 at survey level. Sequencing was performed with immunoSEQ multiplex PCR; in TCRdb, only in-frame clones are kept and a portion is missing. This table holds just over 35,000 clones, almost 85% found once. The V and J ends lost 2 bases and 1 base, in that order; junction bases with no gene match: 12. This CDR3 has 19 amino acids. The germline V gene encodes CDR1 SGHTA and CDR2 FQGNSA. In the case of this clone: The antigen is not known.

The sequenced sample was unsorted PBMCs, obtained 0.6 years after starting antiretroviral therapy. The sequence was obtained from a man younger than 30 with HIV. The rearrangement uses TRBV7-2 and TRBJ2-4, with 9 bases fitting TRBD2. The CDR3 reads CASSLLASGTVGAKNIQYF. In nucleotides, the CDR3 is TGTGCCAGCAGCTTACTAGCTAGCGGGACTGTAGGGGCCAAAAACATTCAGTACTTC.